This T cell receptor beta chain was obtained from a study of beta chain features in type 1 diabetes. Study-wide results and limits: In all four CD4+ subsets, TCRB CDR3 length was significantly, moderately reduced in type 1 diabetes.

As for this clone: Its antigen is undetermined.

The CDR3 runs 14 residues. Germline CDR1 and CDR2: SGHNT and YYREEE (reference sequence). V shed 4 bases and J shed 2 bases, with 13 bases lying between them. Reverse transcription of all isolated RNA meant that expressed TCRB transcripts were sequenced. Repertoires were generated with immunoSEQ multiplex PCR, while TCRdb's copy carries only in-frame clones and drops some. Of 15,000 or so clones listed, less than 80% were seen once; the top ten hold 0.55% to 0.65%. The chain combines TRBV5-4 with TRBJ2-7, with D perhaps TRBD1 (6 bases). The source material was stem cell memory CD4+ T cells from blood. The TCR sequence derives from a woman between 18 and 30 years old with type 1 diabetes. The CDR3 DNA is TGTGCCAGCAGCGTTAACAGGGCCCCCTACGAGCAGTACTTC. This encodes CASSVNRAPYEQYF. Using reference TRBV5-4 and TRBJ2-7 for the parts outside the CDR3, the full variable domain is ETGVTQSPTHLIKTRGQQVTLRCSSQSGHNTVSWYQQALGQGPQFIFQYYREEENGRGNFPPRFSGLQFPNYSSELNVNALELDDSALYLCASSVNRAPYEQYFGPGTRLTVT.